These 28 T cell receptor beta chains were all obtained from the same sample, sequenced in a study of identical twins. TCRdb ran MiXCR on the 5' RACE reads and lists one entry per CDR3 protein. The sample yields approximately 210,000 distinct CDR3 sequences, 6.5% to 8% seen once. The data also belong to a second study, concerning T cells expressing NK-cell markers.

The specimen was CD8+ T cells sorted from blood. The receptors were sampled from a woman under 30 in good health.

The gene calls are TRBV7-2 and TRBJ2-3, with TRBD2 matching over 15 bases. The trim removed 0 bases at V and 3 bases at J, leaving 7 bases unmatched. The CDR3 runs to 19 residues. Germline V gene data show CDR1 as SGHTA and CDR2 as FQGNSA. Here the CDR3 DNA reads TGTGCCAGCAGCTTAGCCCGGACTAGCGGGAGGGCCGGAACAGATACGCAGTATTTT. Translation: CASSLARTSGRAGTDTQYF.

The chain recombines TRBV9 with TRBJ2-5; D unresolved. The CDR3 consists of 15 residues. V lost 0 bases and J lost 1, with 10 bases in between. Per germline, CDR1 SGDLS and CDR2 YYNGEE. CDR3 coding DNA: TGTGCCAGCAGCGTAGCAGTGAACAGCCAAGAGACCCAGTACTTC. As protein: CASSVAVNSQETQYF.

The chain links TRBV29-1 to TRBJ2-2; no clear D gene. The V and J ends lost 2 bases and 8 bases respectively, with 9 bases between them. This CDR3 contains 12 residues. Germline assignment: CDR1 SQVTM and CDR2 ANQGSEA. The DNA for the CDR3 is TGCAGCGTTGAACTCACACGTGGGGAGCTGTTTTTT. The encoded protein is CSVELTRGELFF.

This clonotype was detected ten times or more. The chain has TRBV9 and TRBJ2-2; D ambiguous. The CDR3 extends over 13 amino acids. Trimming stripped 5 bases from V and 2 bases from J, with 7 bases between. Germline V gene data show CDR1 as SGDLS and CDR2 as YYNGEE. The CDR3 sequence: CASRVGNTGELFF. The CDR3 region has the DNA TGTGCCAGCAGGGTGGGTAACACCGGGGAGCTGTTTTTT. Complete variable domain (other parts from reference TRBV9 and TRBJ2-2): DSGVTQTPKHLITATGQRVTLRCSPRSGDLSVYWYQQSLDQGLQFLIQYYNGEERAKGNILERFSAQQFPDLHSELNLSSLELGDSALYFCASRVGNTGELFFGEGSRLTVL.

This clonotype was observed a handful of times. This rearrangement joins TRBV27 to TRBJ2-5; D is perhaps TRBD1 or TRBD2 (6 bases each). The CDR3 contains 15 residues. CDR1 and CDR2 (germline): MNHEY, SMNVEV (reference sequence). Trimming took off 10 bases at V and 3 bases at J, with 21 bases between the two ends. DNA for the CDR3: TGTGCCACGGGTCAGGGGCGGGGATCGAAAGAGACCCAGTACTTC. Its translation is CATGQGRGSKETQYF.

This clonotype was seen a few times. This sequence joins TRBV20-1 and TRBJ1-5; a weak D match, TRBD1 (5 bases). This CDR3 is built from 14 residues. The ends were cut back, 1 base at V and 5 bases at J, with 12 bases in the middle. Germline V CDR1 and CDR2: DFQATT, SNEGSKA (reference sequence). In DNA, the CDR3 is TGCAGTGCTAGAGGGGGGGGAACTGATCAGCCCCAGCATTTT. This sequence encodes CSARGGGTDQPQHF.

CDR3 protein: CATPSGPSYEQYF. The CDR3 region has the DNA TGTGCCACACCAAGCGGGCCGTCCTACGAGCAGTACTTC. V usage is TRBV16 and J usage is TRBJ2-7; TRBD2 is a possible D gene (6 bases). The germline V gene encodes CDR1 KGHSY and CDR2 FQNENV. The V end lost 10 bases, the J end lost 1 base, and 14 bases lay between the germline ends. The CDR3 loop spans 13 amino acids. Using reference TRBV16 and TRBJ2-7 for the parts outside the CDR3, the full variable domain is GEEVAQTPKHLVRGEGQKAKLYCAPIKGHSYVFWYQQVLKNEFKFLISFQNENVFDETGMPKERFSAKCLPNSPCSLEIQATKLEDSAVYFCATPSGPSYEQYFGPGTRLTVT.

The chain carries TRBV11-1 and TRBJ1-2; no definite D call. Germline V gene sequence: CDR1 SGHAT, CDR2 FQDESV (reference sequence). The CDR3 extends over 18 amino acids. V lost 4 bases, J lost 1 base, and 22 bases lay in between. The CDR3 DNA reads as TGTGCCAGCAGCTCAACCTCGGCGCCGCCGTCCATTAACTATGGCTACACCTTC. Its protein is CASSSTSAPPSINYGYTF.

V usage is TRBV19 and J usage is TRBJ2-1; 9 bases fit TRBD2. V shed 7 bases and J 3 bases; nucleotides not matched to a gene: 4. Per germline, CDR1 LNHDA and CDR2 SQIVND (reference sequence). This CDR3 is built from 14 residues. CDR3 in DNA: TGTGCCAGTAAAGCGGGGGGACTCTACAATGAGCAGTTCTTC. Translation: CASKAGGLYNEQFF.

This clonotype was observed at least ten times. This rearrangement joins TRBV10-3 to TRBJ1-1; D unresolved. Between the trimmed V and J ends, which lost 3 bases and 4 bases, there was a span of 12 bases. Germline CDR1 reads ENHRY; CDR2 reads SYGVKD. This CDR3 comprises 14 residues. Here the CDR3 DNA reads TGTGCCATCAGTGAAAGTTTGAGGGTCACTGAAGCTTTCTTT. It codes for CAISESLRVTEAFF.

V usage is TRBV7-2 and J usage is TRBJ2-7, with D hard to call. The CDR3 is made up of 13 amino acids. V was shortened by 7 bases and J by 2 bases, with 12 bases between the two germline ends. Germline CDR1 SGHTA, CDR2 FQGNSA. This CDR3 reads CASNWASAYEQYF. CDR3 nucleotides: TGTGCCAGCAATTGGGCTAGTGCCTACGAGCAGTACTTC.

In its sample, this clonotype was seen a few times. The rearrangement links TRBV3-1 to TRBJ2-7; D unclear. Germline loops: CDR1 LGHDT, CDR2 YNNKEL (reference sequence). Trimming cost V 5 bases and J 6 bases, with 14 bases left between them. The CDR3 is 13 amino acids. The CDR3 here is CASSDLPYGEQYF. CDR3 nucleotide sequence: TGTGCCAGCAGCGACCTACCCTATGGCGAGCAGTACTTC.

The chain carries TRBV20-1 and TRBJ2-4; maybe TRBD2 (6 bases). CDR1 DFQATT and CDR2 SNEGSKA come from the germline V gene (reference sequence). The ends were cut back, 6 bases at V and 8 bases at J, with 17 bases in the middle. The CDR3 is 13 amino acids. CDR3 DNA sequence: TGCAGTGCAGCCGAGGCGGGATCGGACATTCAGTACTTC. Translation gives CSAAEAGSDIQYF.

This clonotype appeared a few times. In DNA form, the CDR3 reads TGTGCCAGCAGTCCCCGGGGGTTGACAGATACGCAGTATTTT. As protein: CASSPRGLTDTQYF. This sequence joins TRBV12-3 or TRBV12-4 and TRBJ2-3, with D possibly matching TRBD2 (6 bases). Trimming stripped 5 bases from V and 3 bases from J, with 12 bases between. The CDR3 extends over 14 amino acids.

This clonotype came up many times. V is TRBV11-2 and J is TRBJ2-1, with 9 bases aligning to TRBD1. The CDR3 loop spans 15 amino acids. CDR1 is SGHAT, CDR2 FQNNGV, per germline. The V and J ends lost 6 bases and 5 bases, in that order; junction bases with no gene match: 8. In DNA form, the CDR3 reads TGTGCCAGCAGATCTCCGGGACAGGGCAACAATGAGCAGTTCTTC. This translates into CASRSPGQGNNEQFF.

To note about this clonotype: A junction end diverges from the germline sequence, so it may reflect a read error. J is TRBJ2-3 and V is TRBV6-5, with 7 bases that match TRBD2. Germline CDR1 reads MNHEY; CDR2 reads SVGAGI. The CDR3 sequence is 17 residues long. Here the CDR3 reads CSSSYSSGRPLGDTQYF. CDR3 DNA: TGTTCCAGCAGTTACTCGTCCGGGAGGCCTCTGGGCGATACGCAGTATTTT.

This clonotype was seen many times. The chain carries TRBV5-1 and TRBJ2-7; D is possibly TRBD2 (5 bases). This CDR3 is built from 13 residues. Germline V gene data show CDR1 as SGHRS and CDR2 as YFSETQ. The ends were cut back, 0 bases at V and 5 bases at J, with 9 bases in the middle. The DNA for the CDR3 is TGCGCCAGCAGCTTGGGACGGGGAAACGAGCAGTACTTC. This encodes CASSLGRGNEQYF.

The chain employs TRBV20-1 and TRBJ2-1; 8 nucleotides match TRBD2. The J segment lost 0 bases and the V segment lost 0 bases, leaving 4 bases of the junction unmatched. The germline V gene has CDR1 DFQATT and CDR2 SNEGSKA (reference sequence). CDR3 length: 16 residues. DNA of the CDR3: TGCAGTGCTAGAGAGTTAGCGGGGAGCTCCTACAATGAGCAGTTCTTC. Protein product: CSARELAGSSYNEQFF.

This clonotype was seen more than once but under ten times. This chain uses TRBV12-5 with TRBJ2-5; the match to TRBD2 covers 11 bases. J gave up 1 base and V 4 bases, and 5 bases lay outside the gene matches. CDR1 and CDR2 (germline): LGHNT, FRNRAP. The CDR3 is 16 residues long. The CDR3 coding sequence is TGTGCTAGTGGTTGGACTAGCGGGCCAAGCCAAGAGACCCAGTACTTC. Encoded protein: CASGWTSGPSQETQYF.

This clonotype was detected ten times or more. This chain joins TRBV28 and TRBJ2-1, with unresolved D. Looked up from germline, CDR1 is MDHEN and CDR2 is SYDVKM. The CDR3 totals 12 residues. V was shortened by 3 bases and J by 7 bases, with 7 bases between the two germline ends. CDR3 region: CASSFILNEQFF. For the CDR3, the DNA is TGTGCCAGCAGTTTCATCCTTAATGAGCAGTTCTTC.

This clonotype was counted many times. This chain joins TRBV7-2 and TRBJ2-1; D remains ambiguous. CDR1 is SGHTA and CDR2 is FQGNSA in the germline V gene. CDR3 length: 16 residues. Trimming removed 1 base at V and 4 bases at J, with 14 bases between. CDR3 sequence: CASSLVTQHPYNEQFF. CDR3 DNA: TGTGCCAGCAGCTTAGTGACTCAACACCCATACAATGAGCAGTTCTTC.

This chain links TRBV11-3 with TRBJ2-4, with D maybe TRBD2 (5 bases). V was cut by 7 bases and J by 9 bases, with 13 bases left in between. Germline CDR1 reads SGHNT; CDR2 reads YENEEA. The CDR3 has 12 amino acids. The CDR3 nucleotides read TGTGCCAGCATGTCGGCGGCGGGCATTCAGTACTTC. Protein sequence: CASMSAAGIQYF.

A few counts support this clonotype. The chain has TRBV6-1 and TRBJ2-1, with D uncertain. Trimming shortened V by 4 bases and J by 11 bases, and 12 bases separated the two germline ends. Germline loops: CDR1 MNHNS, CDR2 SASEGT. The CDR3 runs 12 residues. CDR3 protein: CASSAIVPQQFF. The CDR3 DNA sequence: TGTGCCAGCAGTGCAATAGTGCCCCAGCAGTTCTTC.

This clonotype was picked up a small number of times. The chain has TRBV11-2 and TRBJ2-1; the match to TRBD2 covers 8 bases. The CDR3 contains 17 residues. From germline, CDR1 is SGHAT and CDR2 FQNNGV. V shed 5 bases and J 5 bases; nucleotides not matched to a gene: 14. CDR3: CASSRRSAGVRHNEQFF. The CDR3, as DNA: TGTGCCAGCAGCCGCCGTTCAGCGGGAGTGAGGCACAATGAGCAGTTCTTC.

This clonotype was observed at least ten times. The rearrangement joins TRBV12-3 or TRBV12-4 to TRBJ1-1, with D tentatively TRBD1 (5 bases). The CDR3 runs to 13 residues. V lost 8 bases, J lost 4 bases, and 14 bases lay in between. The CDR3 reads CASSYGGGTEAFF. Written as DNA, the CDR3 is TGTGCCAGCTCCTATGGTGGGGGCACTGAAGCTTTCTTT.

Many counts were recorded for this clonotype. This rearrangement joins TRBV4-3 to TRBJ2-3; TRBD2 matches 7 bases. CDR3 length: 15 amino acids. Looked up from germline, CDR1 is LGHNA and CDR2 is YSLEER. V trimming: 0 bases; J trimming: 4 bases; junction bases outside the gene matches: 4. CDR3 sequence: CASSQDWEGSDTQYF. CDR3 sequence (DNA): TGCGCCAGCAGCCAAGATTGGGAGGGATCAGATACGCAGTATTTT.

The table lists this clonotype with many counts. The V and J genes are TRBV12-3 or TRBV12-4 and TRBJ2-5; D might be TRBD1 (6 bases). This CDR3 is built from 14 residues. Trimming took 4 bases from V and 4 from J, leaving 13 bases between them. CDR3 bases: TGTGCCAGCAGTTCCGCCAGGGGTGGAGAGACCCAGTACTTC. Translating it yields CASSSARGGETQYF.

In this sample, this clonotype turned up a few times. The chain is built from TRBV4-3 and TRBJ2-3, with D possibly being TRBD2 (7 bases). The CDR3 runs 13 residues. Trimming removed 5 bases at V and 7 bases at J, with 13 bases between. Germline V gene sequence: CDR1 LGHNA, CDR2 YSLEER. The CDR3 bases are TGCGCCAGCAGCTCCTCGGGGGGCAATACGCAGTATTTT. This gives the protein CASSSSGGNTQYF.